This T cell receptor beta chain was profiled in a study of Ad26.COV2.S vaccination and SARS-CoV-2 variants. Study as a whole: Of the COV1001 trial arms, the Ad26.COV2.S arm included the donor. Administration of Ad26.COV2.S was intramuscular, either once or twice 56 days apart. Study results and caveats: Total T cell responses, in the TCR breadth and depth analyses, may have been underestimated.

Some clones are missing from TCRdb's copy, which holds only in-frame ones; the method was immunoSEQ multiplex PCR. This table holds about 350,000 clones, roughly 90% found once. Treatment reported: 19 received Ad26.COV2.S at low or high dose, single or two shots; 5 received placebo; per-sample allocation not given. Material that was analyzed had been drawn on day 63 after the first vaccine or placebo injection. An Ad26 vector expressing Wuhan-strain SARS-CoV-2 spike constituted the vaccine. The germline V and J ends were trimmed by 2 bases and 8 bases, with 15 bases remaining between them. There are 15 residues in the CDR3. Germline assignment: CDR1 LNHNV and CDR2 YYDKDF (reference sequence). About this clone: Its target is not known.

The V and J genes are TRBV15 and TRBJ1-4; D remains ambiguous. The source is a person between 18 and 65 years old who received the Ad26.COV2.S COVID-19 vaccine or a placebo. The source material was peripheral blood, sampled in a trial of Ad26.COV2.S vaccine versus placebo. CDR3 DNA: TGTGCCACCAGCAGATCTAATACCCTAAGGGAAAAACTGTTTTTT. Translation: CATSRSNTLREKLFF.